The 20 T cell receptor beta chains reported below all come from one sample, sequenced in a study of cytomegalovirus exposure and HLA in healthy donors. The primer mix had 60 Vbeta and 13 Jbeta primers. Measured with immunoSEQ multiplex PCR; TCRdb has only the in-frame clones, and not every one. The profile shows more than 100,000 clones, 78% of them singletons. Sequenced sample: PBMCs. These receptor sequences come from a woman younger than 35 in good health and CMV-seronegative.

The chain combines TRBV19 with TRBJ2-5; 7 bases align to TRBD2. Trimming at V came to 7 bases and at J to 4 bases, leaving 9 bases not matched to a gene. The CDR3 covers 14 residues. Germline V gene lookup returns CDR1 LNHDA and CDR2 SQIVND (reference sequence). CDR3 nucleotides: TGTGCCAGTACCCTGGGAGCGGGGTTAGAGACCCAGTACTTC. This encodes CASTLGAGLETQYF. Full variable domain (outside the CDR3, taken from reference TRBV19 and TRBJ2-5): DGGITQSPKYLFRKEGQNVTLSCEQNLNHDAMYWYRQDPGQGLRLIYYSQIVNDFQKGDIAEGYSVSREKKESFPLTVTSAQKNPTAFYLCASTLGAGLETQYFGPGTRLLVL.

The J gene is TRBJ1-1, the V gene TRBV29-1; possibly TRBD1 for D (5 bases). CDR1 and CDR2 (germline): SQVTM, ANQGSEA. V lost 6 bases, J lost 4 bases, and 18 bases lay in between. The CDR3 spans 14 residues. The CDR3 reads CSVAARVSVTEAFF. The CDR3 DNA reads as TGCAGCGTCGCCGCCAGGGTAAGCGTCACTGAAGCTTTCTTT. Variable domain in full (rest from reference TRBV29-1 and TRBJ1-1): SAVISQKPSRDICQRGTSLTIQCQVDSQVTMMFWYRQQPGQSLTLIATANQGSEATYESGFVIDKFPISRPNLTFSTLTVSNMSPEDSSIYLCSVAARVSVTEAFFGQGTRLTVV.

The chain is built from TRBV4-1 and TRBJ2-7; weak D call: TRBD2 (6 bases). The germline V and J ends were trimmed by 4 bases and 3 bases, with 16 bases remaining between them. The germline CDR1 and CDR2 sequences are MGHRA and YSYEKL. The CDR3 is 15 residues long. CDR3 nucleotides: TGCGCCAGCAGCCGGCCGGGAGTCATGATCTACGAGCAGTACTTC. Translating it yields CASSRPGVMIYEQYF.

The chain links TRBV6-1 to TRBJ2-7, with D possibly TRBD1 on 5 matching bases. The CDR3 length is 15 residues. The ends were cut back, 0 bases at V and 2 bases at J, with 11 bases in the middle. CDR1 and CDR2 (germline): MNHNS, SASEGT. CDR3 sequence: CASSEARTIPYEQYF. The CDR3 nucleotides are TGTGCCAGCAGTGAAGCCCGGACAATCCCCTACGAGCAGTACTTC.

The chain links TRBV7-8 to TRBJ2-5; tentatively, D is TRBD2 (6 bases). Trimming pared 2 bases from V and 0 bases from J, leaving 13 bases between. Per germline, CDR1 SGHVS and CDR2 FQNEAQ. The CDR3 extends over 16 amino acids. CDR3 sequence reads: CASSLTSLVYQETQYF. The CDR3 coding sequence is TGTGCCAGCAGCTTAACTAGCTTGGTTTACCAAGAGACCCAGTACTTC.

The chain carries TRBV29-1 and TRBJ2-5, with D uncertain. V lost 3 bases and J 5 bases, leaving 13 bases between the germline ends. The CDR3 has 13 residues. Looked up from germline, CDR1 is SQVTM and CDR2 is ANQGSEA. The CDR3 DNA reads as TGCAGCGTTGATTTCGGAGATGGGGAGACCCAGTACTTC. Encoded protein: CSVDFGDGETQYF.

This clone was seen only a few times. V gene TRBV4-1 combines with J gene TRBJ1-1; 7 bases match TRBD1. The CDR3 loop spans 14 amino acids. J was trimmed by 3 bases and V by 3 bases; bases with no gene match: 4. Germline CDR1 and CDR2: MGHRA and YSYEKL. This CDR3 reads CASSHPGGYTEAFF. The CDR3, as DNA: TGCGCCAGCAGCCATCCAGGGGGGTACACTGAAGCTTTCTTT.

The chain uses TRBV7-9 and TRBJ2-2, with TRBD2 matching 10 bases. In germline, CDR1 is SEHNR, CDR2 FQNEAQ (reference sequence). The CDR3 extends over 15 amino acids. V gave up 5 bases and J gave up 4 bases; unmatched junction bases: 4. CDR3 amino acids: CASSRLAGVTGELFF. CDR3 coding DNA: TGTGCCAGCAGCCGACTAGCGGGCGTCACCGGGGAGCTGTTTTTT.

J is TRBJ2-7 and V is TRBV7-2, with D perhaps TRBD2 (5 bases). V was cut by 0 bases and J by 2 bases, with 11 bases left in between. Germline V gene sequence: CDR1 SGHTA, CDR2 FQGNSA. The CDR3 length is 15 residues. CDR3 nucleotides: TGTGCCAGCAGCTTAGCGAGGGCGGGTACCTACGAGCAGTACTTC. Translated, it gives CASSLARAGTYEQYF. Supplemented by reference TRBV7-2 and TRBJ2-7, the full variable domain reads GAGVSQSPSNKVTEKGKDVELRCDPISGHTALYWYRQSLGQGLEFLIYFQGNSAPDKSGLPSDRFSAERTGGSVSTLTIQRTQQEDSAVYLCASSLARAGTYEQYFGPGTRLTVT.

CDR3 DNA sequence: TGTGCTAGTGGTTTCCAGGTCACCGGGGAGCTGTTTTTT. Its translation is CASGFQVTGELFF. The rearrangement uses TRBV12-5 and TRBJ2-2; no clear D. V lost 3 bases and J 4 bases, leaving 6 bases between the germline ends. This CDR3 has 13 amino acids. Germline values: CDR1 LGHNT, CDR2 FRNRAP.

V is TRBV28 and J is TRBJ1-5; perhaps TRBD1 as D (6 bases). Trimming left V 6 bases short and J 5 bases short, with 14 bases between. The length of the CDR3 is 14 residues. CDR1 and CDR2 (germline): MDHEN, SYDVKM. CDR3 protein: CASSYGQLDQPQHF. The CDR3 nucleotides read TGTGCCAGCAGCTACGGACAGTTGGATCAGCCCCAGCATTTT.

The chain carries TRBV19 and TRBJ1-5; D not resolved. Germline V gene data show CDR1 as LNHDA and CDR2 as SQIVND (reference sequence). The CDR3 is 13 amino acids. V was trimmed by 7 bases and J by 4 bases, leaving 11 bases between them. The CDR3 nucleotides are TGTGCCAGTATGGCGGCAGTTAATCAGCCCCAGCATTTT. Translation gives CASMAAVNQPQHF.

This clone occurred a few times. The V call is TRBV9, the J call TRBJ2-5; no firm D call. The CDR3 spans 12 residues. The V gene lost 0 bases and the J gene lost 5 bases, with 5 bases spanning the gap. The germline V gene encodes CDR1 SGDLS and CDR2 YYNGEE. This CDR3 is CASSVGEETQYF. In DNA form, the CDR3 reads TGTGCCAGCAGCGTAGGCGAGGAGACCCAGTACTTC.

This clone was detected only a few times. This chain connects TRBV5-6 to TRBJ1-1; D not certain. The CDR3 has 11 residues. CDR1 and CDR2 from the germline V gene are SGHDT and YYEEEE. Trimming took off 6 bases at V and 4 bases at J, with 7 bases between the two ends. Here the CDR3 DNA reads TGTGCCAGCATTTACGGCACTGAAGCTTTCTTT. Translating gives CASIYGTEAFF.

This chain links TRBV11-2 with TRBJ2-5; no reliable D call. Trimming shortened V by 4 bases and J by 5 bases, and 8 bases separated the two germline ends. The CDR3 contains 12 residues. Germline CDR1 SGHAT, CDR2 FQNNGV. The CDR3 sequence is CASSSLPETQYF. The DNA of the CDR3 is TGTGCCAGCAGCTCCCTCCCGGAGACCCAGTACTTC.

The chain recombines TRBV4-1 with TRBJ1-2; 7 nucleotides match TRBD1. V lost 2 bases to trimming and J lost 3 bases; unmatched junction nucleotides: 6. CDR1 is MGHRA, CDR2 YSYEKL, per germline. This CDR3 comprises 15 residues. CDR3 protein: CASSQPGQIYYGYTF. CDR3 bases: TGCGCCAGCAGCCAACCGGGACAGATTTACTATGGCTACACCTTC.

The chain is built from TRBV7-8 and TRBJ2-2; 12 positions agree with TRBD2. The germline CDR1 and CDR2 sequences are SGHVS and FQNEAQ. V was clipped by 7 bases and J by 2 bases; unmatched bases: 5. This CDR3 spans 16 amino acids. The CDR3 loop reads CASTLTSGSNTGELFF. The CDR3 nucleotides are TGTGCCAGCACCTTGACTAGCGGGAGCAACACCGGGGAGCTGTTTTTT.

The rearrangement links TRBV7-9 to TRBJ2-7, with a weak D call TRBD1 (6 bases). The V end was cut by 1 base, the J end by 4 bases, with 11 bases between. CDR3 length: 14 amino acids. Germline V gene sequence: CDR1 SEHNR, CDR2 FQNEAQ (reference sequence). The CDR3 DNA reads TGTGCCAGCAGCTTAGGTCACAGGGAGTACGAGCAGTACTTC. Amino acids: CASSLGHREYEQYF.

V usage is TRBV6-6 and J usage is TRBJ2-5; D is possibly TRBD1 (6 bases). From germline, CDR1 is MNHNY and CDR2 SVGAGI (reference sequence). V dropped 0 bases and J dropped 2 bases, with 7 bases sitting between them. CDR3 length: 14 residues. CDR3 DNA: TGTGCCAGCAGTTACTCGGGGGCACAAGAGACCCAGTACTTC. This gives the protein CASSYSGAQETQYF.

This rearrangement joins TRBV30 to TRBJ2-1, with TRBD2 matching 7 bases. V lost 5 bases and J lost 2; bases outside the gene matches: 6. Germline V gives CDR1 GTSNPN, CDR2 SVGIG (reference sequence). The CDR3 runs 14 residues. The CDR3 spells CAWGGLETYNEQFF. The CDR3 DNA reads TGTGCCTGGGGCGGACTAGAGACCTACAATGAGCAGTTCTTC.